These 20 T cell receptor beta chains originate from one sample sequenced in a study of T cell repertoires and HLA-DP antigens. Sequenced by immunoSEQ multiplex PCR; TCRdb stores in-frame clones only, minus some. The profile covers some 110,000 clones, with over 90% appearing a single time and approximately 0.25% taken by the ten largest. Antigens for these TCRs are unknown. The sequenced material came from CD4+ T cells from PBMCs. The receptors shown here come from a young woman in good health and CMV-seronegative.

This clone was counted once. The chain uses TRBV2 and TRBJ1-4; D ambiguous. This CDR3 contains 15 residues. Germline CDR1 reads SNHLY; CDR2 reads FYNNEI. Deletions cut 3 bases from V and 7 bases from J, with 15 bases between. CDR3 loop: CASSEEVGLVEKLFF. CDR3 sequence (DNA): TGTGCCAGCAGTGAGGAGGTCGGATTGGTTGAAAAACTGTTTTTT.

V and J are TRBV29-1 and TRBJ2-2; D is unclear. Germline lookup yields CDR1 SQVTM and CDR2 ANQGSEA. The V and J ends lost 4 bases and 3 bases respectively, with 6 bases between them. CDR3 length: 12 amino acids. The CDR3 protein is CSVVRHTGELFF. The CDR3 DNA follows: TGCAGCGTTGTTCGGCACACCGGGGAGCTGTTTTTT.

This sequence joins TRBV9 and TRBJ2-7; 10 bases fit TRBD2. The V gene end was trimmed by 0 bases and the J gene end by 3 bases; junction bases not matched to a gene: 3. Per the germline V gene, CDR1 is SGDLS and CDR2 is YYNGEE. The CDR3 extends over 15 amino acids. The CDR3 spells CASSVEEREGYEQYF. The CDR3 nucleotides are TGTGCCAGCAGCGTAGAGGAGCGGGAGGGCTACGAGCAGTACTTC.

The V call is TRBV6-5, the J call TRBJ1-5; no firm D call. The CDR3 contains 14 residues. CDR1 is MNHEY and CDR2 is SVGAGI in the germline V gene. Deletions cut 0 bases from V and 0 bases from J, with 3 bases between. CDR3 region: CASSYSYSNQPQHF. DNA of the CDR3: TGTGCCAGCAGTTACTCGTATAGCAATCAGCCCCAGCATTTT.

The count of this clone is one. This chain links TRBV10-3 with TRBJ1-1, with D unresolved. With 2 bases removed from V and 2 bases from J, the gap between germline ends came to 6 bases. Germline V gives CDR1 ENHRY, CDR2 SYGVKD. CDR3 length equals 13 residues. CDR3 sequence reads: CAISEVSNTEAFF. DNA of the CDR3: TGTGCCATCAGTGAGGTCAGTAACACTGAAGCTTTCTTT.

J is TRBJ1-1 and V is TRBV7-8; 7 bases fit TRBD1. From germline, CDR1 is SGHVS and CDR2 FQNEAQ. CDR3 size: 16 residues. V dropped 1 base and J dropped 0; count of bases not matched to a gene: 5. In nucleotides, the CDR3 is TGTGCCAGCAGCTTAGTGGGGACAGCCATGAACACTGAAGCTTTCTTT. It codes for CASSLVGTAMNTEAFF.

The rearrangement uses TRBV2 and TRBJ2-3; D uncertain. This CDR3 is built from 15 residues. Germline CDR1 SNHLY, CDR2 FYNNEI. Trimming took 2 bases from V and 1 from J, leaving 10 bases between them. The CDR3 is CASSELGGRTDTQYF. As DNA, the CDR3 is TGTGCCAGCAGTGAACTGGGCGGACGCACAGATACGCAGTATTTT.

This rearrangement joins TRBV6-6 to TRBJ2-1; possible D gene TRBD1, 5 bases. Trimming pared 2 bases from V and 8 bases from J, leaving 16 bases between. The length of the CDR3 is 15 residues. The germline gives CDR1 MNHNY, CDR2 SVGAGI (reference sequence). The CDR3 region is CASSYGAAGKDEQFF. CDR3 nucleotide sequence: TGTGCCAGCAGTTACGGTGCGGCAGGGAAGGATGAGCAGTTCTTC.

V is TRBV9 and J is TRBJ2-3; D remains ambiguous. V lost 0 bases, J lost 8 bases, and 10 bases lay in between. The germline V gene has CDR1 SGDLS and CDR2 YYNGEE. This CDR3 has 13 residues. The CDR3 here is CASSVGEYGTQYF. CDR3 coding DNA: TGTGCCAGCAGCGTAGGGGAATATGGTACGCAGTATTTT.

A few counts support this clone. This sequence joins TRBV27 and TRBJ1-2; 7 nucleotides agree with TRBD1. The CDR3 has 13 residues. The germline V gene encodes CDR1 MNHEY and CDR2 SMNVEV (reference sequence). V was clipped by 6 bases and J by 8 bases; unmatched bases: 9. The CDR3 reads CASSYRGLEGYTF. CDR3 sequence (DNA): TGTGCCAGCAGCTACAGGGGCCTAGAGGGCTACACCTTC.

The gene calls are TRBV2 and TRBJ2-2; TRBD1 agrees at 8 bases. The CDR3 covers 16 residues. Germline V lookup: CDR1 SNHLY, CDR2 FYNNEI. V lost 5 bases to trimming and J lost 4 bases; unmatched junction nucleotides: 9. The CDR3 coding sequence is TGTGCCAGCAGTTTCCAGGGGGCGCGTACCACCGGGGAGCTGTTTTTT. This gives the protein CASSFQGARTTGELFF.

The chain has TRBV6-5 and TRBJ1-1; 7 bases are shared with TRBD1. Trimming cost V 0 bases and J 3 bases; bases outside gene matches: 7. CDR1 MNHEY and CDR2 SVGAGI come from the germline V gene. The CDR3 covers 16 residues. CDR3 in DNA: TGTGCCAGCAGTTACTCTTTCGACAGGGAAGACACTGAAGCTTTCTTT. This codes for CASSYSFDREDTEAFF.

Only one count was recorded for this clone. The chain is built from TRBV18 and TRBJ2-5, with a tentative D call TRBD2 (6 bases). Germline V gene data show CDR1 as KGHSH and CDR2 as LQKENI. V was clipped by 2 bases and J by 3 bases, with 10 bases between them. The CDR3 spans 14 residues. DNA of the CDR3: TGTGCCAGCTCACCAGACGGGAGAAAAGAGACCCAGTACTTC. This codes for CASSPDGRKETQYF.

The gene calls are TRBV9 and TRBJ1-2; TRBD1 might be the D (6 bases). The CDR3 spans 14 residues. Trimming shortened V by 4 bases and J by 4 bases, and 14 bases separated the two germline ends. Germline V lookup: CDR1 SGDLS, CDR2 YYNGEE. In DNA, the CDR3 is TGTGCCAGCAGCATGCAGGACAGTGGCTATGGCTACACCTTC. It codes for CASSMQDSGYGYTF.

This rearrangement joins TRBV29-1 to TRBJ2-5; D is perhaps TRBD1 or TRBD2 (6 bases each). The CDR3 has 15 residues. V was cut by 0 bases and J by 5 bases, with 16 bases left in between. The germline V gene encodes CDR1 SQVTM and CDR2 ANQGSEA. This chain's CDR3 is CSVEDLGGGQETQYF. The DNA for the CDR3 is TGCAGCGTTGAAGATCTGGGGGGCGGTCAGGAGACCCAGTACTTC.

This clone was detected once. This chain uses TRBV7-2 with TRBJ2-3; the match to TRBD2 covers 14 bases. The CDR3 runs to 17 residues. Trimming cost V 0 bases and J 5 bases; bases outside gene matches: 4. Germline V gene data show CDR1 as SGHTA and CDR2 as FQGNSA. CDR3 sequence reads: CASSLAGTSGGQDTQYF. CDR3 coding DNA: TGTGCCAGCAGCTTAGCTGGGACTAGCGGGGGTCAAGATACGCAGTATTTT.

The chain combines TRBV5-1 with TRBJ2-3; TRBD1 aligns across 7 bases. This CDR3 has 16 residues. Losses at the gene ends were 1 base for V and 2 bases for J; bases not matched to a gene: 7. CDR1 and CDR2 from the germline V gene are SGHRS and YFSETQ. The CDR3 reads CASSLILRGTTDTQYF. The CDR3 DNA reads as TGCGCCAGCAGCTTGATCCTCAGGGGGACCACAGATACGCAGTATTTT.

The chain couples TRBV5-1 to TRBJ1-4, with 11 bases lining up with TRBD1. V shed 6 bases, J shed 8 bases, and the junction held 6 bases outside the gene matches. The CDR3 is 14 amino acids. From germline, CDR1 is SGHRS and CDR2 YFSETQ. The CDR3 is CASTPGTGGEKLFF. CDR3 DNA: TGCGCCAGCACCCCTGGGACAGGGGGGGAAAAACTGTTTTTT.

The V gene is TRBV2, the J gene TRBJ2-3, with a tentative D call TRBD2 (5 bases). Germline CDR1 and CDR2: SNHLY and FYNNEI. Between the trimmed V and J ends, which lost 1 base and 10 bases, there was a span of 15 bases. The CDR3 sequence is 14 residues long. CDR3 DNA: TGTGCCAGCAGTGAAGAAGGAAGCGGCCAACCGCAGTATTTT. Its translation: CASSEEGSGQPQYF.

This rearrangement joins TRBV9 to TRBJ2-1; TRBD2 matches 12 bases. This CDR3 comprises 17 residues. The ends lost 4 bases at V and 4 bases at J; junction bases unmatched: 9. CDR1 and CDR2 (germline): SGDLS, YYNGEE. The CDR3 coding sequence is TGTGCCAGCAGCACATCTAGCGGGAGGGCTATTTACAATGAGCAGTTCTTC. It translates to CASSTSSGRAIYNEQFF.